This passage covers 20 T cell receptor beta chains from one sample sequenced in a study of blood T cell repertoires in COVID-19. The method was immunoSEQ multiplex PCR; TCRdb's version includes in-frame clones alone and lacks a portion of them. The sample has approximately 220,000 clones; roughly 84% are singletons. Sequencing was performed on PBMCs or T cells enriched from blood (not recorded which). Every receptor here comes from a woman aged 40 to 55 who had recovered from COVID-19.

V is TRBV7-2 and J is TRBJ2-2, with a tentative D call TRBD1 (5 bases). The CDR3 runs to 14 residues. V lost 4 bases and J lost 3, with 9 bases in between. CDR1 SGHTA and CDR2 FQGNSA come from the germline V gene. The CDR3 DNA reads TGTGCCAGCAGCTATCAGGGCTACACCGGGGAGCTGTTTTTT. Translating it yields CASSYQGYTGELFF.

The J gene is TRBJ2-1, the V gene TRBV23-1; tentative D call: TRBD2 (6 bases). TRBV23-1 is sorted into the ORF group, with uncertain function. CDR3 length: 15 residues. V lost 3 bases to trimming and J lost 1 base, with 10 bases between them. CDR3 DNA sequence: TGCGCCAGCAGTCATGGAGGGAGTTCCTACAATGAGCAGTTCTTC. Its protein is CASSHGGSSYNEQFF.

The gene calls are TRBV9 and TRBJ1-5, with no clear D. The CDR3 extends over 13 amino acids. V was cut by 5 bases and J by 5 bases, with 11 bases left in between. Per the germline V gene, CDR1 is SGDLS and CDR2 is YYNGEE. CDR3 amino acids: CASRHGCHQPQHF. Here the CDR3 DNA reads TGTGCCAGCAGGCACGGGTGTCATCAGCCCCAGCATTTT.

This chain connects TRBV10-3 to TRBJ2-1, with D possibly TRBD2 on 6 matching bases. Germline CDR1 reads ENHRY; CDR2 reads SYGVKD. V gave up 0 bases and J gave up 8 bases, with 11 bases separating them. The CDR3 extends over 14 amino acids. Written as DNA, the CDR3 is TGTGCCATCAGTGAGTCCGGGGGACGGCATGAGCAGTTCTTC. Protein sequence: CAISESGGRHEQFF.

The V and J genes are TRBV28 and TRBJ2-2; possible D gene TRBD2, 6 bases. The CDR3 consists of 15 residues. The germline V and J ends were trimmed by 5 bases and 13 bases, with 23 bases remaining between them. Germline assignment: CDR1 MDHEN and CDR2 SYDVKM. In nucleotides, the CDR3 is TGTGCCAGCAGTCAAAGGGACTTGACCCTACGGCGGCTGTTTTTT. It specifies CASSQRDLTLRRLFF. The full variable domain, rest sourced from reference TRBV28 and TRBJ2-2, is DVKVTQSSRYLVKRTGEKVFLECVQDMDHENMFWYRQDPGLGLRLIYFSYDVKMKEKGDIPEGYSVSREKKERFSLILESASTNQTSMYLCASSQRDLTLRRLFFGEGSRLTVL.

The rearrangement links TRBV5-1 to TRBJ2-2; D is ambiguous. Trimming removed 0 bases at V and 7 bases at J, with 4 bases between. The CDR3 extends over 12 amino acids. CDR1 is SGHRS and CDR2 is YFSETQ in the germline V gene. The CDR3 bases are TGCGCCAGCAGCTTGGCCTTCGGGGAGCTGTTTTTT. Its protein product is CASSLAFGELFF.

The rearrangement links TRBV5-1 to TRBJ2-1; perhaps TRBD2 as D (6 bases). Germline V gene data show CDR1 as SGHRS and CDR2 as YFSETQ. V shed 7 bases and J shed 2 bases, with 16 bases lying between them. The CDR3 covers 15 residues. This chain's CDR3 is CASSQEGTPYNEQFF. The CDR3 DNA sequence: TGCGCCAGCTCCCAGGAGGGGACCCCCTACAATGAGCAGTTCTTC.

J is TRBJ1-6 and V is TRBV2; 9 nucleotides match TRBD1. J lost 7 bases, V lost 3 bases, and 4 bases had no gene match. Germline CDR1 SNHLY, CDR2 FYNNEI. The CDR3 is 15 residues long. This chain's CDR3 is CASSDKDRGNSPLHF. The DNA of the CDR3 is TGTGCCAGCAGTGACAAGGACAGGGGAAATTCACCCCTCCACTTT.

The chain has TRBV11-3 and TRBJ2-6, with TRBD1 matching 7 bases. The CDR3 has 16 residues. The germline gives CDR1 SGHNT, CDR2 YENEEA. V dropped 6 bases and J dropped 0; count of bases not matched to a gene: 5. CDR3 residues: CASRWDSVSGANVLTF. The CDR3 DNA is TGTGCCAGCAGATGGGACAGTGTCTCTGGGGCCAACGTCCTGACTTTC.

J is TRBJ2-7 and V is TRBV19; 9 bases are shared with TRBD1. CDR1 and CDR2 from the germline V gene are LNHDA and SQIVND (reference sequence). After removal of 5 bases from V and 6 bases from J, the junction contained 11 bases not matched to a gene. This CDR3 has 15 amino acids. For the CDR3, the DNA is TGTGCCAGTAGTGTCATCGGGACAGGGTTCCGCGAGCAGTACTTC. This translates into CASSVIGTGFREQYF. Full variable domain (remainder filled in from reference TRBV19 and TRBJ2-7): DGGITQSPKYLFRKEGQNVTLSCEQNLNHDAMYWYRQDPGQGLRLIYYSQIVNDFQKGDIAEGYSVSREKKESFPLTVTSAQKNPTAFYLCASSVIGTGFREQYFGPGTRLTVT.

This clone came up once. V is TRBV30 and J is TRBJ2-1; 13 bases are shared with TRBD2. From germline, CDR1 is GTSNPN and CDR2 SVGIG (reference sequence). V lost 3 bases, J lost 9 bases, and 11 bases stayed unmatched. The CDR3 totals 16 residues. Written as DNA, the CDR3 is TGTGCCTGGAGCCAGGGTGGACTAGCGGGAGCAGGTGAGCAGTTCTTC. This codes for CAWSQGGLAGAGEQFF.

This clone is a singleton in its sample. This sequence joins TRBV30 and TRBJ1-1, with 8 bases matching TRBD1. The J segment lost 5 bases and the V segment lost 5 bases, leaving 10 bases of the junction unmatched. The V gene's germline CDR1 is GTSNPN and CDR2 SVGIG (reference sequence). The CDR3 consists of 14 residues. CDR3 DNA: TGTGCCTGGGGTGGGGCGACAGGGGAAACTGAAGCTTTCTTT. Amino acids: CAWGGATGETEAFF.

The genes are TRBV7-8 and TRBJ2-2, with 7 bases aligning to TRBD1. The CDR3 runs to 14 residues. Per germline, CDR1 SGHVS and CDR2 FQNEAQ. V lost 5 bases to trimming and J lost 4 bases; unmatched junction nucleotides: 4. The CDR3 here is CASSLGGVTGELFF. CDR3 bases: TGTGCCAGCAGCCTAGGGGGCGTCACCGGGGAGCTGTTTTTT.

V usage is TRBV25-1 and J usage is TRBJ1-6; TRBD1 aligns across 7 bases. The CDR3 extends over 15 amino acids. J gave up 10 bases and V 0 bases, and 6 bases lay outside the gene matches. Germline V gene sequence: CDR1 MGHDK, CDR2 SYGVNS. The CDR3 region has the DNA TGTGCCAGCAGTGAATACCCAGGGGGTCGGTCACCCCTCCACTTT. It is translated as CASSEYPGGRSPLHF.

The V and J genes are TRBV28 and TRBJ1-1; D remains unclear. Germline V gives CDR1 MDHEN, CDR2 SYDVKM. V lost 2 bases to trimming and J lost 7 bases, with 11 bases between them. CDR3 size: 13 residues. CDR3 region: CASSLIGVDEAFF. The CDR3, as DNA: TGTGCCAGCAGTTTAATCGGGGTAGATGAAGCTTTCTTT.

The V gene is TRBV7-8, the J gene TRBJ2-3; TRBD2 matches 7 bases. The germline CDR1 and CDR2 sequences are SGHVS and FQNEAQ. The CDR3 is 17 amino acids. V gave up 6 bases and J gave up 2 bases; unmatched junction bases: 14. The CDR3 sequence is CASRPLGGSGLTDTQYF. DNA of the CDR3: TGTGCCAGCAGGCCCCTGGGAGGTAGCGGGCTCACAGATACGCAGTATTTT.

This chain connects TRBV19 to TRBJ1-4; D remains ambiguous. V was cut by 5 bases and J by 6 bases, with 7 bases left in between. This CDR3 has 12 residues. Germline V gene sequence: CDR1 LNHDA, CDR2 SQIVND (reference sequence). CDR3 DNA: TGTGCCAGTAGTTCCCTAGATGAAAAACTGTTTTTT. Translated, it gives CASSSLDEKLFF.

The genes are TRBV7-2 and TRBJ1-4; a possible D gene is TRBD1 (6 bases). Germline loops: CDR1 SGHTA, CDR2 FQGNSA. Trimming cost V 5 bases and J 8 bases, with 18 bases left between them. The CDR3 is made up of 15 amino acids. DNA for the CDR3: TGTGCCAGCAGCCCCCGCGGGGGGAGGGGGGAAAAACTGTTTTTT. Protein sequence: CASSPRGGRGEKLFF.

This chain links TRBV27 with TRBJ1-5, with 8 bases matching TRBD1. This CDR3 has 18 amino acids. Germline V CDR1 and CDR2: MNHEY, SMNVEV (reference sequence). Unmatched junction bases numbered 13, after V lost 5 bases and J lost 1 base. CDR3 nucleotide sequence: TGTGCCAGCAGTCCAGGGGGCGTCGGGATGGAAAGCAATCAGCCCCAGCATTTT. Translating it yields CASSPGGVGMESNQPQHF.

In DNA form, the CDR3 reads TGTGCCAGCAGTCCGGGCAGGACTAGGTTTGACGAGCAGTACGTC. Translated, it gives CASSPGRTRFDEQYV. The chain couples TRBV6-2 or TRBV6-3 to TRBJ2-7; 7 positions match TRBD2. Germline CDR1 reads MNHEY; CDR2 reads SVGEGT. Losses at the gene ends were 5 bases for V and 5 bases for J; bases not matched to a gene: 12. This CDR3 has 15 amino acids.